The following is a T cell receptor (beta chain) sequence with its context. Its antigen is unidentified. This table comes from immunoSEQ multiplex PCR, and its TCRdb copy is limited to in-frame clones, with some not included. The table shows fewer than 65,000 clones, with roughly 76% occurring only once. The germline V gene has CDR1 KGHDR and CDR2 SFDVKD. The V end was cut by 1 base, the J end by 2 bases, with 13 bases between. CDR3 length equals 16 residues. This entry comes from a study of vaccination effects on CD4 cells after COVID-19. The ViraFEST assay expanded antigen-specific CD4+ T cells with viral peptide pools before sequencing. Culture proceeded for approximately 10 days, and CD4+ T cells were then isolated. Each vaccine recipient was nucleocapsid antibody negative and had no prior SARS-CoV-2 infection.

The clonotype was recovered from a human donor who received a COVID-19 vaccine. The sample here was CD4+ T cells from PBMCs cultured with HCoV-OC43 spike peptides, taken before COVID-19 vaccination. Subset denoted: HCoV-OC43 spike overlapping peptide pool stimulation. V and J are TRBV24-1 and TRBJ2-5, with a possible D match to TRBD1 (6 bases). The CDR3 nucleotides read TGTGCCACCAGTGATTTCCTTGGGACATATCAAGAGACCCAGTACTTC. It is translated as CATSDFLGTYQETQYF.